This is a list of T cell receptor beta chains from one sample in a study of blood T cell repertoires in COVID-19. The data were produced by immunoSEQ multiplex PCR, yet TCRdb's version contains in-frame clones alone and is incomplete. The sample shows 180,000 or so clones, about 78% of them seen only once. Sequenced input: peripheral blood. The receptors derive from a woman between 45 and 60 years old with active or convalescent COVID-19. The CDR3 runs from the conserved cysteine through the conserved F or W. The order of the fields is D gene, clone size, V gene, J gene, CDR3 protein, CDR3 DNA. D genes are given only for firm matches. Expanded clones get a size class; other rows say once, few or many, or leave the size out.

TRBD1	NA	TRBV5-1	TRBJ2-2	CASSLAQGAGELFF	TGCGCCAGCAGCTTGGCACAGGGGGCCGGGGAGCTGTTTTTT
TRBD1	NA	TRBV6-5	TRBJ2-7	CASQSLDRGSYEQYF	TGTGCCAGTCAGTCCCTCGACAGGGGTTCCTACGAGCAGTACTTC
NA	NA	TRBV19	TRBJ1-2	CASRGIHQSNYGYTF	TGTGCCAGTCGGGGAATACACCAATCTAACTATGGCTACACCTTC
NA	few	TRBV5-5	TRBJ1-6	CASSLRDTHSPLHF	TGTGCCAGCAGCTTGCGGGACACCCATTCACCCCTCCACTTT
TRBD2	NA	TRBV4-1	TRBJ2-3	CASSQAAAGGRDTQYF	TGCGCCAGCAGCCAGGCAGCAGCGGGGGGGCGAGATACGCAGTATTTT
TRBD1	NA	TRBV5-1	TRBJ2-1	CASSLAPRDRSSNEQFF	TGCGCCAGCAGCTTGGCGCCAAGGGACAGGTCAAGCAATGAGCAGTTCTTC
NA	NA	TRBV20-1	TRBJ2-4	CSASRSSTDIQYF	TGCAGTGCTAGTCGATCGAGTACCGACATTCAGTACTTC
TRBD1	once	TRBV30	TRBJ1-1	CAWGLRGQGNTEAFF	TGTGCCTGGGGGCTGAGGGGACAGGGGAACACTGAAGCTTTCTTT
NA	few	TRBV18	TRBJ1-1	CASSVGGGTEAFF	TGTGCCAGCTCGGTGGGAGGAGGGACTGAAGCTTTCTTT
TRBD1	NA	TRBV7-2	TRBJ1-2	CASSFLPGQGKGYTF	TGTGCCAGCAGCTTTCTCCCGGGACAGGGAAAAGGCTACACCTTC
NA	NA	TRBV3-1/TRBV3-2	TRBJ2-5	CASSQDSPLTGRETQYF	TGTGCCAGCAGCCAAGACTCCCCCTTGACAGGAAGGGAGACCCAGTACTTC
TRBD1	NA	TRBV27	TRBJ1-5	CASSLSIVRGRDQPQHF	TGTGCCAGCAGTTTATCGATAGTCAGGGGGCGCGATCAGCCCCAGCATTTT
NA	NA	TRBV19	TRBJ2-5	CASSIEAGRKTQYF	TGTGCCAGTAGTATAGAGGCAGGGCGAAAGACCCAGTACTTC
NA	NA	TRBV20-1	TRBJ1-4	CSAIDTERGTNEKLFF	TGCAGTGCTATTGACACGGAGCGGGGAACTAATGAAAAACTGTTTTTT
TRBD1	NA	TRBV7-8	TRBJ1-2	CASSYLGQGGHYGYTF	TGTGCCAGCAGCTATTTGGGACAGGGGGGTCACTATGGCTACACCTTC
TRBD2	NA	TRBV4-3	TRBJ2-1	CASSQELAGASSEFF	TGCGCCAGCAGCCAAGAGCTAGCGGGGGCCTCATCGGAGTTCTTC
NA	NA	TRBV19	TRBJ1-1	CASSTPGTPGFVAFF	TGTGCCAGTAGTACACCCGGGACACCTGGTTTTGTAGCTTTCTTT
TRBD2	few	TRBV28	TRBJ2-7	CATLRGSSYEQYF	TGTGCCACCCTTCGCGGGAGCTCCTACGAGCAGTACTTC
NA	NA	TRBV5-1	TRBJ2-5	CASMWSAGETQYF	TGCGCCAGCATGTGGAGTGCGGGAGAGACCCAGTACTTC
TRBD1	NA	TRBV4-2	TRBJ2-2	CASSQDRATGELFF	TGTGCCAGCAGCCAGGACAGGGCTACCGGGGAGCTGTTTTTT